The text below deals with one T cell receptor beta chain. Its antigen is still unknown. The sample comes from a study of T cell responses to AZD1222 COVID-19 vaccine. Study outcomes and limitations: The repertoires were collected only after the peak T cell response.

Germline V gene lookup returns CDR1 MNHEY and CDR2 SMNVEV (reference sequence). J was trimmed by 4 bases and V by 4 bases; bases with no gene match: 9. The CDR3 covers 16 residues. Here immunoSEQ multiplex PCR was the method, and the copy in TCRdb shows in-frame clones only, minus some. The profile shows 160,000 or so clones, 75% to 95% of them singletons. The TCR sequence derives from an adult in good health. The source material was peripheral blood, sampled on day 0 of AZD1222 vaccination. The chain recombines TRBV27 with TRBJ2-2; 7 positions match TRBD2. This CDR3 reads CASSWGREGPTGELFF. As DNA, the CDR3 is TGTGCCAGCAGTTGGGGGAGGGAGGGCCCCACCGGGGAGCTGTTTTTT.